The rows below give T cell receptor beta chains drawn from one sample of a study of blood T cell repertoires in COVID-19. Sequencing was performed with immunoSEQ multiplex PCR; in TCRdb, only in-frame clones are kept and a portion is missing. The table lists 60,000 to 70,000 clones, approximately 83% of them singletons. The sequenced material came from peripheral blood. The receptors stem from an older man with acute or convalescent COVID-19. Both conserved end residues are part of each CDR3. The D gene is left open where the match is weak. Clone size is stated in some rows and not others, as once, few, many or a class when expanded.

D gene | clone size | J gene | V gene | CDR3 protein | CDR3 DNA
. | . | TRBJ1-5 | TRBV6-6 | CASKDRTENQPQHF | TGTGCCAGCAAGGATCGGACAGAAAATCAGCCCCAGCATTTT
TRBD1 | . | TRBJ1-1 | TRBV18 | CASSPRQGWTEAFF | TGTGCCAGCTCACCCCGACAGGGATGGACTGAAGCTTTCTTT
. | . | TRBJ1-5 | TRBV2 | CASSGGHSNQPQHF | TGTGCCAGCAGTGGGGGACACAGCAATCAGCCCCAGCATTTT
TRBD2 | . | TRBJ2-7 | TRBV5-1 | CASSLRFGRTSGPSYEQYF | TGCGCCAGCAGCTTGAGGTTCGGGCGGACTAGCGGCCCCTCCTACGAGCAGTACTTC
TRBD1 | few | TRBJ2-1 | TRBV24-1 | CATSGVSTGSPYNEQFF | TGTGCCACCAGTGGGGTGTCGACAGGGTCGCCCTACAATGAGCAGTTCTTC
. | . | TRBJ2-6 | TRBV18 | CASSPAVQSGANVLTF | TGTGCCAGCTCACCGGCAGTTCAGTCTGGGGCCAACGTCCTGACTTTC
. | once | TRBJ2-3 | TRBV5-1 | CASSLVLSATDTQYF | TGCGCCAGCAGCTTGGTGCTAAGCGCCACAGATACGCAGTATTTT
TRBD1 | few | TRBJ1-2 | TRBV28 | CASRRQGALNYGYTF | TGTGCCAGCAGGAGACAGGGGGCCCTCAACTATGGCTACACCTTC
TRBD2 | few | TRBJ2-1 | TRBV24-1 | CATSDPSGSSYNEQFF | TGTGCCACCAGTGATCCTAGCGGGAGCTCCTACAATGAGCAGTTCTTC
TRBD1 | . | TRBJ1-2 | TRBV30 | CAWGGTGRYGYTF | TGTGCCTGGGGGGGGACAGGACGTTATGGCTACACCTTC
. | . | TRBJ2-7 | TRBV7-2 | CASSLGTDFEGQYF | TGTGCCAGCAGCTTAGGGACGGACTTCGAAGGGCAGTACTTC
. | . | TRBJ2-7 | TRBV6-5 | CASSPDTFYEQYF | TGTGCCAGCAGTCCGGACACCTTCTACGAGCAGTACTTC
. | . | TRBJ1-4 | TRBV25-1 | CASSVGIVAAGEKLFF | TGTGCCAGCAGTGTCGGAATCGTGGCGGCGGGTGAAAAACTGTTTTTT
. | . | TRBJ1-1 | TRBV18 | CASSPKQGNTEAFF | TGTGCCAGCTCACCGAAACAGGGAAACACTGAAGCTTTCTTT
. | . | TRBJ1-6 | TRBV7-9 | CASRSLVQNNSPLHF | TGTGCCAGCAGATCGCTGGTACAGAATAATTCACCCCTCCACTTT
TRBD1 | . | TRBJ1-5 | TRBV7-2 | CASRRTGSNQPQHF | TGTGCCAGCAGGAGGACAGGGAGCAATCAGCCCCAGCATTTT